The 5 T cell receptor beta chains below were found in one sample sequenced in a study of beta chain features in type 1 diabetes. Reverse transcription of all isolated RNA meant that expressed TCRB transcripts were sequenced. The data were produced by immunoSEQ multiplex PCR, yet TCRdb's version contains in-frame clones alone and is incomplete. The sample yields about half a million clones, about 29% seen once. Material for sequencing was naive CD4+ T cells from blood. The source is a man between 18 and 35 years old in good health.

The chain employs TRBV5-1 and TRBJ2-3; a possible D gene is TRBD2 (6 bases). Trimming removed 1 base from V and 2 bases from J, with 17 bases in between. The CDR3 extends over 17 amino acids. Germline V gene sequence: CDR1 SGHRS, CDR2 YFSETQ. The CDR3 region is CASSLLFIAGLTDTQYF. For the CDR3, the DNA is TGCGCCAGCAGCTTGCTATTCATTGCGGGACTCACAGATACGCAGTATTTT.

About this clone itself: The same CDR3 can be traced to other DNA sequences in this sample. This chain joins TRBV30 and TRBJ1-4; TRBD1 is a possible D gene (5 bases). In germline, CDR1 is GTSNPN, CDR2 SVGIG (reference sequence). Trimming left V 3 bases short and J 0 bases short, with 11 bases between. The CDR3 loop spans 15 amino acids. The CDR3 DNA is TGTGCCTGGAGCGACACGGGGGCAACTAATGAAAAACTGTTTTTT. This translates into CAWSDTGATNEKLFF.

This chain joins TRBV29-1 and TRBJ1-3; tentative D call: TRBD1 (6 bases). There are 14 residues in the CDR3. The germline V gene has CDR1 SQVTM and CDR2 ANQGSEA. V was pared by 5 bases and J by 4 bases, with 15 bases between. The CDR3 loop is CSVSTGTAGNTIYF. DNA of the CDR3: TGCAGCGTTAGCACAGGGACCGCCGGAAACACCATATATTTT. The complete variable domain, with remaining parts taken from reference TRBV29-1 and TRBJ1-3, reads SAVISQKPSRDICQRGTSLTIQCQVDSQVTMMFWYRQQPGQSLTLIATANQGSEATYESGFVIDKFPISRPNLTFSTLTVSNMSPEDSSIYLCSVSTGTAGNTIYFGEGSWLTVV.

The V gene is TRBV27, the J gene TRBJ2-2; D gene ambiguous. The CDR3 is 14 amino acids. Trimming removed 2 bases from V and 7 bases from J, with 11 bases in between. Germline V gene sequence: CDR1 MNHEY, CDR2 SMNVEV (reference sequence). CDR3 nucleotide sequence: TGTGCCAGCAGTTTACTCCGTTCCAACGGGGAGCTGTTTTTT. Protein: CASSLLRSNGELFF.

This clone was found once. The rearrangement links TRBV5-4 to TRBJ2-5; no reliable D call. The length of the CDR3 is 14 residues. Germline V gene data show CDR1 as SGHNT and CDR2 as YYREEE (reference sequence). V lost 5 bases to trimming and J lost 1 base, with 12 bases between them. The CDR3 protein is CASSARSPQETQYF. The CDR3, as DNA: TGTGCCAGCAGTGCCCGAAGTCCCCAAGAGACCCAGTACTTC.